One and the same sample provided the 22 T cell receptor beta chains below, sequenced in a study of sequential checkpoint blockade in melanoma. The treatment here: randomized to nivolumab then ipilimumab (arm A) or the reverse (arm B). Generated by immunoSEQ multiplex PCR, the TCRdb table keeps only in-frame clones and is missing some. The table records around 9,100 clones, approximately 71% of them present only once. The source was CD8+ T cells sorted from blood (inferred from file names), collected from a patient given nivolumab and ipilimumab in sequence. The receptors were sampled from a human donor with melanoma.

This sequence joins TRBV19 and TRBJ1-1; possible D gene TRBD1, 5 bases. CDR3 length equals 15 residues. Germline V CDR1 and CDR2: LNHDA, SQIVND (reference sequence). V dropped 5 bases and J dropped 2 bases, with 15 bases sitting between them. The CDR3 here is CASSVGQKGNTEAFF. The CDR3, as DNA: TGTGCCAGTAGTGTGGGGCAGAAGGGCAACACTGAAGCTTTCTTT.

This clone has a single count. The chain links TRBV18 to TRBJ2-7; possibly TRBD2 for D (5 bases). Deletions cut 3 bases from V and 5 bases from J, with 11 bases between. The germline gives CDR1 KGHSH, CDR2 LQKENI. The CDR3 sequence is 13 residues long. The CDR3 protein is CASSPEVAHEQYF. CDR3 DNA: TGTGCCAGCTCACCGGAGGTAGCCCACGAGCAGTACTTC.

The chain joins TRBV12-5 to TRBJ2-3; D remains ambiguous. The length of the CDR3 is 12 residues. The V gene lost 3 bases and the J gene lost 3 bases, with 4 bases spanning the gap. Per the germline V gene, CDR1 is LGHNT and CDR2 is FRNRAP. CDR3 amino acids: CASGFRTDTQYF. As DNA, the CDR3 is TGTGCTAGTGGTTTCAGGACAGATACGCAGTATTTT.

J is TRBJ2-2 and V is TRBV4-3; maybe TRBD2 (5 bases). The CDR3 covers 16 residues. V lost 2 bases, J lost 4 bases, and 14 bases lay in between. The germline V gene has CDR1 LGHNA and CDR2 YSLEER. Here the CDR3 DNA reads TGCGCCAGCAGCCAACGAAGCCAGCGGACCACCGGGGAGCTGTTTTTT. Translated: CASSQRSQRTTGELFF.

The V gene is TRBV10-1, the J gene TRBJ2-7, with D tentatively TRBD2 (6 bases). This CDR3 comprises 13 residues. Germline lookup yields CDR1 WNHNN and CDR2 SYGVQD (reference sequence). V lost 3 bases and J lost 9, with 15 bases in between. The CDR3 DNA reads as TGCGCCAGCAGTGATAGCGGCTCGATGGTGCAGTACTTC. This encodes CASSDSGSMVQYF.

A few counts support this clone. The chain carries TRBV19 and TRBJ2-3; tentatively, D is TRBD2 (5 bases). Trimming shortened V by 3 bases and J by 2 bases, and 12 bases separated the two germline ends. Per the germline V gene, CDR1 is LNHDA and CDR2 is SQIVND (reference sequence). The CDR3 covers 15 residues. CDR3 nucleotides: TGTGCCAGTAGTATTCGGGGTGGGTACACAGATACGCAGTATTTT. It yields the protein CASSIRGGYTDTQYF.

J is TRBJ2-5 and V is TRBV7-9; 9 bases agree with TRBD1. Near its end, the DNA agrees better with TRBJ2-7, so the J call may be wrong. The CDR3 runs 14 residues. Per germline, CDR1 SEHNR and CDR2 FQNEAQ (reference sequence). CDR3 in amino acids: CASSPRTGEYEQYF. The DNA of the CDR3 is TGTGCCAGCAGCCCCAGGACAGGGGAGTACGAGCAGTACTTC.

This sequence joins TRBV5-1 and TRBJ1-1, with D perhaps TRBD1 (5 bases). Germline values: CDR1 SGHRS, CDR2 YFSETQ. Between the trimmed V and J ends, which lost 1 base and 5 bases, there was a span of 12 bases. CDR3 length: 14 residues. CDR3 sequence reads: CASSLYNGGTEAFF. DNA for the CDR3: TGCGCCAGCAGCTTGTACAACGGGGGAACTGAAGCTTTCTTT.

CDR3 coding DNA: TGTGCCAGCAGCTTAAGGCCAGGGGGCGCGGAGGAGCAGTACTTC. This codes for CASSLRPGGAEEQYF. The V and J genes are TRBV7-6 and TRBJ2-7; TRBD1 matches 8 bases. The CDR3 loop spans 15 amino acids. V lost 2 bases, J lost 7 bases, and 10 bases stayed unmatched. The germline V gene has CDR1 SGHVS and CDR2 FNYEAQ.

The chain uses TRBV7-9 and TRBJ2-5; 7 bases match TRBD2. Germline assignment: CDR1 SEHNR and CDR2 FQNEAQ (reference sequence). The CDR3 has 15 residues. V gave up 5 bases and J gave up 5 bases; unmatched junction bases: 11. CDR3 amino acids: CASSPSLAVRETQYF. CDR3 bases: TGTGCCAGCAGCCCGAGTCTAGCGGTTCGGGAGACCCAGTACTTC.

This rearrangement joins TRBV6-1 to TRBJ2-5; 7 nucleotides align to TRBD1. Trimming took 1 base from V and 6 from J; bases not matched to a gene: 8. The CDR3 has 15 amino acids. Germline V gene lookup returns CDR1 MNHNS and CDR2 SASEGT. The CDR3 region is CASSEELEGAQTQYF. Written as DNA, the CDR3 is TGTGCCAGCAGTGAAGAACTAGAGGGGGCCCAGACCCAGTACTTC.

V usage is TRBV29-1 and J usage is TRBJ2-5; no clear D gene. The J call could be wrong; TRBJ2-7 is a better fit for the DNA end. This CDR3 is 12 amino acids long. CDR1 and CDR2 from the germline V gene are SQVTM and ANQGSEA. CDR3 sequence (DNA): TGCAGCGTTGAAGTGGCTGACTACGAGCAGTACTTC. It codes for CSVEVADYEQYF.

This clone was observed a handful of times. The chain recombines TRBV7-3 with TRBJ1-1; D is perhaps TRBD1 (6 bases). V lost 6 bases and J lost 1, with 9 bases in between. This CDR3 comprises 13 residues. Germline loops: CDR1 SGHTA, CDR2 FQGTGA. The CDR3 DNA reads TGTGCCAGCAGTCCACAGGGGAACACTGAAGCTTTCTTT. It translates to CASSPQGNTEAFF. The full variable domain, its missing parts supplied by reference TRBV7-3 and TRBJ1-1, is GAGVSQTPSNKVTEKGKYVELRCDPISGHTALYWYRQSLGQGPEFLIYFQGTGAADDSGLPNDRFFAVRPEGSVSTLKIQRTERGDSAVYLCASSPQGNTEAFFGQGTRLTVV.

This clone was observed a handful of times. The chain recombines TRBV5-1 with TRBJ2-5; 10 bases match TRBD2. J was trimmed by 4 bases and V by 4 bases; bases with no gene match: 7. Germline-derived CDR1 and CDR2 are SGHRS and YFSETQ. CDR3 size: 15 residues. The CDR3 loop is CASSVAGGEGETQYF. DNA of the CDR3: TGCGCCAGCAGCGTAGCGGGAGGTGAGGGAGAGACCCAGTACTTC.

This rearrangement joins TRBV19 to TRBJ1-5, with 9 bases that match TRBD1. The CDR3 runs to 14 residues. In germline, CDR1 is LNHDA, CDR2 SQIVND (reference sequence). The trim removed 5 bases at V and 5 bases at J, leaving 4 bases unmatched. CDR3 nucleotide sequence: TGTGCCAGTAGTTTGTGGACAGGGGATCAGCCCCAGCATTTT. Its translation: CASSLWTGDQPQHF.

This clone was found a few times. The chain has TRBV4-3 and TRBJ1-2, with D perhaps matching TRBD1 (5 bases). Trimming left V 0 bases short and J 9 bases short, with 17 bases between. Germline V gives CDR1 LGHNA, CDR2 YSLEER. CDR3 length: 15 residues. The CDR3 region is CASSQDRGGVMSYTF. DNA for the CDR3: TGCGCCAGCAGCCAAGATCGGGGGGGGGTTATGAGCTACACCTTC.

The chain couples TRBV9 to TRBJ1-2; a weak D match, TRBD1 (5 bases). Trimming removed 3 bases at V and 3 bases at J, with 18 bases between. The V gene's germline CDR1 is SGDLS and CDR2 YYNGEE. This CDR3 spans 16 amino acids. In DNA form, the CDR3 reads TGTGCCAGCAGCGCTTCCAGGGAGGTAAAGGACTATGGCTACACCTTC. This sequence encodes CASSASREVKDYGYTF.

The chain couples TRBV6-6 to TRBJ2-7; 7 bases are a match to TRBD2. Looked up from germline, CDR1 is MNHNY and CDR2 is SVGAGI (reference sequence). The junction had 11 bases not matched to a gene; V was cut back by 10 bases and J by 2 bases. The CDR3 covers 14 residues. As DNA, the CDR3 is TGTGCCACCAACGGCTTGGCGGGAGCCTACGAGCAGTACTTC. Protein product: CATNGLAGAYEQYF.

The chain has TRBV6-1 and TRBJ2-1; 10 nucleotides match TRBD1. CDR1 is MNHNS, CDR2 SASEGT, per germline. The trim removed 2 bases at V and 2 bases at J, leaving 3 bases unmatched. The CDR3 extends over 16 amino acids. CDR3 DNA sequence: TGTGCCAGCAGTGAAAGACAGGGGGCGACCTACAATGAGCAGTTCTTC. This translates into CASSERQGATYNEQFF.

This clone occurred a few times. V is TRBV14 and J is TRBJ2-7, with 8 bases aligning to TRBD1. CDR3 length equals 16 residues. From germline, CDR1 is SGHDN and CDR2 FVKESK. V lost 0 bases, J lost 3 bases, and 7 bases stayed unmatched. DNA of the CDR3: TGTGCCAGCAGCCAAGACGTCGGGACAGGTCACTACGAGCAGTACTTC. Translated: CASSQDVGTGHYEQYF. Variable domain in full (rest from reference TRBV14 and TRBJ2-7): EAGVTQFPSHSVIEKGQTVTLRCDPISGHDNLYWYRRVMGKEIKFLLHFVKESKQDESGMPNNRFLAERTGGTYSTLKVQPAELEDSGVYFCASSQDVGTGHYEQYFGPGTRLTVT.

This chain uses TRBV28 with TRBJ2-1; tentative D call: TRBD1 (6 bases). CDR1 is MDHEN, CDR2 SYDVKM, per germline. This CDR3 spans 13 amino acids. The V end was cut by 0 bases, the J end by 6 bases, with 6 bases between. In nucleotides, the CDR3 is TGTGCCAGCAGTTTATGGACAGGCAATGAGCAGTTCTTC. Translating it yields CASSLWTGNEQFF. Full variable domain (remainder filled in from reference TRBV28 and TRBJ2-1): DVKVTQSSRYLVKRTGEKVFLECVQDMDHENMFWYRQDPGLGLRLIYFSYDVKMKEKGDIPEGYSVSREKKERFSLILESASTNQTSMYLCASSLWTGNEQFFGPGTRLTVL.

The J gene is TRBJ2-5, the V gene TRBV6-1, with 8 bases that match TRBD1. Trimming took 6 bases from V and 6 from J; bases not matched to a gene: 12. This CDR3 region has 15 residues. From germline, CDR1 is MNHNS and CDR2 SASEGT. The CDR3 coding sequence is TGTGCCAGCAGCGCAGCCGGGACAGGATGGAAGACCCAGTACTTC. This translates into CASSAAGTGWKTQYF.